These T cell receptor beta chains were read from a single sample in a study of T-cell reconstitution after alpha-beta-depleted transplantation in children. MiXCR, applied by TCRdb to the PCR reads, yields one record per CDR3 protein. The data show some 200,000 distinct CDR3 sequences, approximately 14% seen once. Sequences were derived from PBMCs from the stem cell graft donor, sampled from the stem cell graft. Receptor source: a human donor who donated a stem cell graft to a child with acute lymphoblastic leukemia. CDR3s include the opening cysteine and the closing phenylalanine or tryptophan. D genes are given only for firm matches. Only part of the rows carry a size: once, few, many, or a class if the clone is expanded.

D gene	V gene	J gene	clone size	CDR3 protein	CDR3 DNA
NA	TRBV7-8	TRBJ2-7	few	CASSFDHLYEQYF	TGTGCCAGCAGCTTTGACCACCTTTACGAGCAGTACTTC
NA	TRBV5-1	TRBJ2-1	NA	CASSQSTPYNEQFF	TGCGCCAGCAGCCAGAGTACACCTTACAATGAGCAGTTCTTC
NA	TRBV20-1	TRBJ2-1	few	CSARPGIGSYNEQFF	TGCAGTGCTAGACCAGGGATTGGCTCCTACAATGAGCAGTTCTTC
NA	TRBV6-5	TRBJ2-3	few	CASSSNNRETDTQYF	TGTGCCAGCAGTTCAAATAACCGGGAAACAGATACGCAGTATTTT
TRBD1	TRBV6-1	TRBJ2-1	NA	CASKMTGGGNEQFF	TGTGCCAGCAAGATGACAGGGGGGGGCAATGAGCAGTTCTTC
TRBD1	TRBV5-1	TRBJ1-2	many	CASATGADYGYTF	TGCGCCAGCGCTACAGGGGCGGACTATGGCTACACCTTC
NA	TRBV20-1	TRBJ1-2	few	CSARRVDTRAYGYTF	TGCAGTGCGAGACGGGTTGATACGAGGGCCTATGGCTACACCTTC
NA	TRBV25-1	TRBJ2-7	many	CASSARDGAYEQYF	TGTGCCAGCAGTGCCCGGGACGGAGCCTACGAGCAGTACTTC
TRBD2	TRBV4-1	TRBJ2-5	many	CASSPTGLEVTQYF	TGCGCCAGCAGCCCGACTGGACTAGAAGTGACCCAGTACTTC
NA	TRBV13	TRBJ2-1	few	CASSLGLPDQQFF	TGTGCCAGCAGCTTAGGCCTCCCCGATCAGCAGTTCTTC
NA	TRBV12-3/TRBV12-4	TRBJ1-6	many	CASSLVGVSPLHF	TGTGCCAGCAGTTTAGTGGGGGTTTCACCCCTCCACTTT
NA	TRBV27	TRBJ2-5	many	CATEETQYF	TGTGCCACCGAAGAGACCCAGTACTTC
TRBD2	TRBV29-1	TRBJ2-1	few	CSVEGLAGGLYLYNEQFF	TGCAGCGTTGAGGGACTAGCGGGAGGCCTTTACCTCTACAATGAGCAGTTCTTC
TRBD1	TRBV12-3/TRBV12-4	TRBJ2-2	many	CASTRQGARTGELFF	TGTGCCAGCACCCGACAGGGGGCGCGCACCGGGGAGCTGTTTTTT
TRBD1	TRBV5-1	TRBJ1-2	many	CASSLEGQGMDGYTF	TGCGCCAGCAGCTTGGAGGGACAGGGGATGGATGGCTACACCTTC
TRBD2	TRBV20-1	TRBJ2-1	many	CSASLAGAIENNEQFF	TGCAGTGCTTCACTAGCGGGAGCTATCGAGAACAATGAGCAGTTCTTC
NA	TRBV20-1	TRBJ2-5	many	CSASLIPLAPETQYF	TGCAGTGCTAGCCTTATCCCCCTTGCCCCGGAGACCCAGTACTTC
NA	TRBV30	TRBJ2-1	few	CAWEDSSYNEQFF	TGTGCCTGGGAGGATAGCTCCTACAATGAGCAGTTCTTC
NA	TRBV20-1	TRBJ2-5	many	CSAIGASGNPYQETQYF	TGCAGTGCAATAGGGGCTAGTGGAAACCCTTACCAAGAGACCCAGTACTTC
TRBD2	TRBV7-9	TRBJ2-7	many	CASSSSGHHYEQYF	TGTGCCAGCAGCTCTAGCGGACACCATTACGAGCAGTACTTC
NA	TRBV28	TRBJ1-1	many	CASSLLGEEAEAFF	TGTGCCAGCAGTTTATTGGGGGAGGAGGCTGAAGCTTTCTTT
NA	TRBV29-1	TRBJ2-6	many	CSVRSGANVLTF	TGCAGCGTTCGCTCTGGGGCCAACGTCCTGACTTTC
TRBD1	TRBV5-5	TRBJ1-6	many	CASATPGTDSPLHF	TGTGCCAGCGCGACCCCCGGGACAGATTCACCCCTCCACTTT
NA	TRBV9	TRBJ1-2	many	CASSQNRATENYGYTF	TGTGCCAGCAGCCAAAACCGGGCCACTGAGAACTATGGCTACACCTTC
NA	TRBV5-4	TRBJ2-3	many	CASSLEYGGRDTQYF	TGTGCCAGCAGCTTGGAGTACGGGGGCAGAGATACGCAGTATTTT
TRBD1	TRBV6-5	TRBJ1-2	many	CASSYGGTGGHPNYGYTF	TGTGCCAGCAGTTACGGTGGGACAGGGGGACATCCCAACTATGGCTACACCTTC
NA	TRBV4-2	TRBJ2-1	many	CASSRAPEARGHEQFF	TGTGCCAGCAGCCGGGCCCCTGAGGCCCGAGGGCATGAGCAGTTCTTC
NA	TRBV21-1	TRBJ2-7	many	CAPMAGPSYEQYF	TGTGCCCCCATGGCGGGACCTTCATACGAGCAGTACTTC
TRBD1	TRBV28	TRBJ1-2	many	CASSWRGRDRVLYGYTF	TGTGCCAGCAGTTGGAGAGGCCGGGACAGGGTGCTCTATGGCTACACCTTC
TRBD2	TRBV28	TRBJ2-1	many	CASSLRTSGRNEQFF	TGTGCCAGCAGTTTGAGGACTAGCGGGAGGAATGAGCAGTTCTTC
NA	TRBV29-1	TRBJ2-7	NA	CSVERTSGRGQYF	TGCAGCGTTGAACGGACCTCCGGCCGAGGGCAGTACTTC
TRBD1	TRBV18	TRBJ2-6	NA	CASSLRTGEDLRSSGANVLTF	TGTGCCAGCTCACTTAGGACAGGGGAGGATCTACGCAGCTCTGGGGCCAACGTCCTGACTTTC
NA	TRBV11-2	TRBJ2-1	many	CASSSTGHNEQFF	TGTGCCAGCAGCTCGACAGGTCACAATGAGCAGTTCTTC
TRBD1	TRBV20-1	TRBJ1-4	NA	CSARALQGDLATNEKLFF	TGCAGTGCCCGCGCCCTCCAGGGGGATCTCGCAACTAATGAAAAACTGTTTTTT
NA	TRBV20-1	TRBJ1-2	NA	CSARSVREVNYGYTF	TGCAGTGCTAGGTCGGTCAGAGAAGTGAACTATGGCTACACCTTC
NA	TRBV6-2/TRBV6-3	TRBJ2-7	few	CASSYSHGMGAQGNSHEQYF	TGTGCCAGCAGTTACTCCCACGGTATGGGGGCCCAAGGTAATTCTCACGAGCAGTACTTC
NA	TRBV7-9	TRBJ2-5	many	CASSLAHVGARETQYF	TGTGCCAGCAGCTTAGCGCATGTGGGAGCACGAGAGACCCAGTACTTC
NA	TRBV5-1	TRBJ2-5	many	CASSQGATDGKTQYF	TGCGCCAGCAGCCAAGGGGCCACAGATGGGAAGACCCAGTACTTC
NA	TRBV12-3/TRBV12-4	TRBJ2-1	many	CASSPGPGYNEQFF	TGTGCCAGCAGTCCGGGACCAGGCTACAATGAGCAGTTCTTC
NA	TRBV4-1	TRBJ1-1	NA	CASSHPSERRNTEAFF	TGCGCCAGCAGCCACCCCTCCGAGAGGAGGAACACTGAAGCTTTCTTT
NA	TRBV12-3/TRBV12-4	TRBJ1-2	NA	CASSLAGVHYGYTF	TGTGCCAGCAGTTTAGCGGGGGTACACTATGGCTACACCTTC
TRBD1	TRBV3-1	TRBJ2-3	NA	CASSRRQGVTTDTQYF	TGTGCCAGCAGCCGTCGACAGGGGGTCACCACAGATACGCAGTATTTT
NA	TRBV12-3/TRBV12-4	TRBJ2-1	NA	CASSLPGEYNEQFF	TGTGCCAGCAGTTTGCCCGGGGAGTACAATGAGCAGTTCTTC
TRBD1	TRBV20-1	TRBJ1-2	many	CSARAQTGNYGYTF	TGCAGTGCTAGGGCCCAGACAGGGAACTATGGCTACACCTTC
TRBD2	TRBV30	TRBJ2-1	few	CAWSVLAGSYNEQFF	TGTGCCTGGAGTGTACTAGCGGGGTCCTACAATGAGCAGTTCTTC
NA	TRBV5-4	TRBJ2-2	NA	CAISSGPPGELFF	TGTGCCATCAGCTCGGGGCCCCCCGGGGAGCTGTTTTTT
NA	TRBV6-5	TRBJ2-3	many	CASSYSRAADTQYF	TGTGCCAGCAGTTACTCGCGGGCGGCAGATACGCAGTATTTT
NA	TRBV30	TRBJ2-2	once	CAWRRGLPLPGELFF	TGTGCCTGGAGGAGGGGACTTCCCCTTCCTGGGGAGCTGTTTTTT
NA	TRBV5-1	TRBJ2-6	many	CASSPGLRPPYGANVLTF	TGCGCCAGCAGCCCGGGTTTGAGACCACCTTATGGGGCCAACGTCCTGACTTTC
TRBD2	TRBV6-5	TRBJ2-1	many	CASIFTSGNEQFF	TGTGCCAGCATATTTACTAGCGGGAATGAGCAGTTCTTC
NA	TRBV29-1	TRBJ2-3	many	CSVGGIAGSTDTQYF	TGCAGCGTTGGGGGCATCGCGGGGTCGACAGATACGCAGTATTTT
TRBD1	TRBV29-1	TRBJ1-2	many	CSVALGDRGGYTF	TGCAGCGTTGCTCTTGGGGACAGGGGCGGCTACACCTTC
NA	TRBV6-7	TRBJ2-7	many	CASRLFPTDSQYF	TGTGCCAGCAGACTATTCCCGACGGACAGTCAGTACTTC
TRBD2	TRBV7-9	TRBJ2-5	many	CASSLGLAGVGETQYF	TGTGCCAGCAGCTTAGGACTAGCGGGAGTTGGGGAGACCCAGTACTTC